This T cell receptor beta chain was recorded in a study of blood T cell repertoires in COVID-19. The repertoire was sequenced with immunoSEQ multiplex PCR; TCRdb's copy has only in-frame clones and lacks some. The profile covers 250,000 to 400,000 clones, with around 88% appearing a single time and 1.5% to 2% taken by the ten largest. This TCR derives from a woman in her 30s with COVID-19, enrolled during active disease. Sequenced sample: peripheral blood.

The CDR3 spells CAISAGTDLQEQYV. The CDR3 DNA is TGTGCCATCAGTGCTGGGACAGACCTACAAGAGCAGTACGTC. The rearrangement links TRBV10-3 to TRBJ2-7, with 7 positions matching TRBD1. This CDR3 is built from 14 residues. V trimming: 4 bases; J trimming: 7 bases; junction bases outside the gene matches: 10. Looked up from germline, CDR1 is ENHRY and CDR2 is SYGVKD.